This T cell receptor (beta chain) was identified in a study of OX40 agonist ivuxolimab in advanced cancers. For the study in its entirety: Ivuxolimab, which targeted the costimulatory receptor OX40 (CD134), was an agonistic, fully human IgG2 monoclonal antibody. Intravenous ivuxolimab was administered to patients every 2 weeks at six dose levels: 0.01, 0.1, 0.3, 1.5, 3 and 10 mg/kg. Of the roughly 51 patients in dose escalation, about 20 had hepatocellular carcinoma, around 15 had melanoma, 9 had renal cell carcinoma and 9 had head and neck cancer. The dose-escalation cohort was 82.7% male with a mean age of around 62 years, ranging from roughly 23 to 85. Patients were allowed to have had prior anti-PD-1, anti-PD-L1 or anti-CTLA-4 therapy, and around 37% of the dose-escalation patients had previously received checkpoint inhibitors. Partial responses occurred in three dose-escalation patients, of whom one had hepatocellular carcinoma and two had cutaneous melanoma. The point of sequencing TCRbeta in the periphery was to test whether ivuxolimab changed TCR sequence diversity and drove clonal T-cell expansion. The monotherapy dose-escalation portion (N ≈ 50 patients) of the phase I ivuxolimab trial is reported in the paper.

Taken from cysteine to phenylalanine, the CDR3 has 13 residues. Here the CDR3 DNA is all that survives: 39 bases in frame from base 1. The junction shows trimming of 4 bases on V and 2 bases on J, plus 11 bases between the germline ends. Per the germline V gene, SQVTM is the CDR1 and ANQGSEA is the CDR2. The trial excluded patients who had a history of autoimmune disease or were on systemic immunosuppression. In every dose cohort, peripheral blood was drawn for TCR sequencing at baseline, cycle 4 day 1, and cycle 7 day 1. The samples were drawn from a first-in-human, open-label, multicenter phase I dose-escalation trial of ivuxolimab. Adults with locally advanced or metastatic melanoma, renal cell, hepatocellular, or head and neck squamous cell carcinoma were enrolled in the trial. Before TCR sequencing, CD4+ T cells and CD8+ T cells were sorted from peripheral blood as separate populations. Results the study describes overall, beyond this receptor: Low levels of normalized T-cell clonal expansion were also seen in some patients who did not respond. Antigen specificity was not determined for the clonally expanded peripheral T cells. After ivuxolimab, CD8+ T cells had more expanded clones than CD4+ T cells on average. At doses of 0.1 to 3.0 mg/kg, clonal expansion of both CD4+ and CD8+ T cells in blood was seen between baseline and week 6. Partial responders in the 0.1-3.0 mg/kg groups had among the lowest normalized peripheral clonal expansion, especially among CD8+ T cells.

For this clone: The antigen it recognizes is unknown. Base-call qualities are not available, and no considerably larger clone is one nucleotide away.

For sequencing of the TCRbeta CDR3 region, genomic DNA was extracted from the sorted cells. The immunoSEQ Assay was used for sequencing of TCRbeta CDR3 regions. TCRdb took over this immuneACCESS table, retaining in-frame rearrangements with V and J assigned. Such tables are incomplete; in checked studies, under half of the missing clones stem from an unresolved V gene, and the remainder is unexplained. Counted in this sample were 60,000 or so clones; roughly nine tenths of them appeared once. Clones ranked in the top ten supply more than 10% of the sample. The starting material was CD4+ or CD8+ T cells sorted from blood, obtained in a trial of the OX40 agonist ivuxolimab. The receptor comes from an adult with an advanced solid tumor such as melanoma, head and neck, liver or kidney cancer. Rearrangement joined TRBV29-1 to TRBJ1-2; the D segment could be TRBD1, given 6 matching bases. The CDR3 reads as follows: CSVVGGANYGYTF. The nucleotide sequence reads TGCAGCGTTGTGGGGGGGGCAAACTATGGCTACACCTTC.